The clone carrying this T cell receptor (beta chain) was found once. Trimming took off 4 bases at V and 11 bases at J, with 20 bases between the two ends. The CDR3 contains 14 residues. Germline V gene lookup returns CDR1 LGHDT and CDR2 YNNKEL (reference sequence). This table comes from immunoSEQ multiplex PCR, and its TCRdb copy is limited to in-frame clones, with some not included. The sample contains 50,000 or so clones, more than 80% of which appear only once. This sample is drawn from a study of blood T cell repertoires in COVID-19. As for the study in general: Sources were T cells, B-cell-depleted T cells, or PBMCs; the material itself was cDNA or gDNA.

V is TRBV3-1 (or the pseudogene TRBV3-2) and J is TRBJ1-1; weak D call: TRBD1 (5 bases). The specimen was peripheral blood. This TCR derives from a man between 60 and 75 years old with COVID-19, enrolled during active disease. Here the CDR3 reads CASSPREYRMKAFF. Written as DNA, the CDR3 is TGTGCCAGCAGCCCCCGTGAATACAGGATGAAGGCTTTCTTT.